Detailed here is one TCR beta chain. The data were taken from a study of blood T cell repertoires in COVID-19. Per the germline V gene, CDR1 is LNHDA and CDR2 is SQIVND (reference sequence). This CDR3 comprises 17 residues. J lost 0 bases, V lost 4 bases, and 7 bases had no gene match. Sequenced by immunoSEQ multiplex PCR; TCRdb stores in-frame clones only, minus some. The sample records tens of thousands of clones, approximately 90% being singletons. Sequencing input: peripheral blood. The rearrangement joins TRBV19 to TRBJ1-4, with 8 bases identical to TRBD1. This clonotype was sampled from a male donor with acute or convalescent COVID-19. This CDR3 reads CASSRGTGAPTNEKLFF. The CDR3, as DNA: TGTGCCAGTAGTAGGGGGACAGGCGCTCCAACTAATGAAAAACTGTTTTTT.